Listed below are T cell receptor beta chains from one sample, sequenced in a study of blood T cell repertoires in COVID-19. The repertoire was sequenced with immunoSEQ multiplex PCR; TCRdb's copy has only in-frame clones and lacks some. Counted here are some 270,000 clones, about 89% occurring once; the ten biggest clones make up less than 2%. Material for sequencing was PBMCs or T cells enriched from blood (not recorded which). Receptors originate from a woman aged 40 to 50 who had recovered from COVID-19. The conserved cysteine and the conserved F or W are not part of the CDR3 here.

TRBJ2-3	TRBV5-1	ASSLAPADTQY
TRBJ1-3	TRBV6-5	ASRRSRTGNTIY
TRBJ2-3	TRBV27	ASSFLGGADTQY
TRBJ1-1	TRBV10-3	AISESGGGRSSEAF
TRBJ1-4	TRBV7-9	ASSPNWEKLF
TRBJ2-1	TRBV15	ATSRDEGAYNEQF
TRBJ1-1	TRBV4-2	ASSQLGRTEAF
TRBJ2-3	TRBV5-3	ARSLGWERTDTQY
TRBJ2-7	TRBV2	ASSEWGPTYEQY
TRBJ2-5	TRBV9	ASSVGPGGAQETQY
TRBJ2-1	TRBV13	ASSPVGSRNEQF
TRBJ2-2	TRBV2	ASTTPGTANTGELF
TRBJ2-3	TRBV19	ASSKGGTGSTDTQY
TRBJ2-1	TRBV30	AWTHGLAGGNEQF
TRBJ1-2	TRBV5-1	ASSFPGQNYGYT
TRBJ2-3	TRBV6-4	ASSATSGGEDTQY
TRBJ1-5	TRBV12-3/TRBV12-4	ASTQGAHRPQH
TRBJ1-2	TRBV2	ASSPEARQGAYYGYT
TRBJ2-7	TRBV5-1	ASSESGTSSYEQY
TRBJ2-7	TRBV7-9	ASSPLGTGTSEQY
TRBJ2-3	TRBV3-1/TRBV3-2	ASSQVVVAGTDTQY
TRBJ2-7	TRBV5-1	ASRPRDTNSYEQY
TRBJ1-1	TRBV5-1	ASSVEPTGVKTEAF
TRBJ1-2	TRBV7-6	ASSRGVEGGYGYT
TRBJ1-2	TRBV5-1	ASSLNADRAFYGYT
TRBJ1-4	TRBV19	AIGTPNEKLF
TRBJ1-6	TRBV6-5	ASRRDSASPLH
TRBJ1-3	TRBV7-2	ASSLGTLSGNTIY
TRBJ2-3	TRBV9	ASSARDRVADTQY
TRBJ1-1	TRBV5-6	ASSFLRDREVFEAF
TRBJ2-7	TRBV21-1	ASSSADEGRSYEQY
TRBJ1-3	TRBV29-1	SAGQSRSGNTIY
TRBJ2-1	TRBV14	ASSQGNALADYNEQF
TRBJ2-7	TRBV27	ASSLDPRGPYEQY
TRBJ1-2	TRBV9	ASSVEGTVSFGYT
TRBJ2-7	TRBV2	ASSEFIRPYEQY
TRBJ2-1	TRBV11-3	ASSVGERNEQF
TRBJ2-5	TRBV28	ASSFWDRGKETQY
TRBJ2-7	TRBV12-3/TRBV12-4	ASSPTGVGEQY
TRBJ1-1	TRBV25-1	ASSEIRQGAF
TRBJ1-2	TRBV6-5	ASGLPVAYGYT
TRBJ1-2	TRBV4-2	ASSQPDSGLNYGYT
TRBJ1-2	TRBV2	ASSVARTGDHYGYT
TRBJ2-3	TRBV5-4	ASSLREGLGTDTQY
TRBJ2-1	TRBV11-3	ASSLLHIAGGNNEQF
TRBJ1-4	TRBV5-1	ASSELSGTGGEKLF
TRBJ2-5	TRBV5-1	ASSPQASQETQY
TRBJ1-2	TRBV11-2	ASSPPGVRLGYT
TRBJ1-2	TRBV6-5	ASSYGGADGYT
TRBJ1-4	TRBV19	ATNSPGEKLGREKLF
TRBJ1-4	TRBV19	ASSKTGAMGEKLF
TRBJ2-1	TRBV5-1	ASTGGNEQF
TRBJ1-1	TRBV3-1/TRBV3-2	ASSQGTGITEAF
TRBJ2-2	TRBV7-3	ASSQGTGGMLF
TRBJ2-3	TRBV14	ASSQDERTSGRSDTQY
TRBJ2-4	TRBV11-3	ASSYTIEGAQY
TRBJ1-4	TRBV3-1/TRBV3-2	ASSQNVYATGNVV
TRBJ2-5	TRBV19	ASSIDRASPGGAGTQY
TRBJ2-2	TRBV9	ASSNTKDTGELF
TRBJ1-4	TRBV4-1	ASSDYRGTNEKLF